The 26 T cell receptor beta chains below come from one sample, sequenced in a study of blood T cell repertoires in COVID-19. Sequencing used immunoSEQ multiplex PCR; TCRdb keeps in-frame clones, though not all of them. The table records 50,000 or so clones, over 80% of them present only once. Material for sequencing was peripheral blood. These receptors came from a man between 70 and 80 years old with acute or convalescent COVID-19.

This chain uses TRBV6-5 with TRBJ2-6, with D possibly TRBD2 on 6 matching bases. Deletions cut 6 bases from V and 4 bases from J, with 13 bases between. The germline CDR1 and CDR2 sequences are MNHEY and SVGAGI. This CDR3 comprises 15 residues. The CDR3 sequence is CASSRAGSGANVLTF. CDR3 coding DNA: TGTGCCAGCAGCCGCGCGGGGAGCGGGGCCAACGTCCTGACTTTC.

The chain combines TRBV27 with TRBJ1-1; TRBD1 agrees at 7 bases. Germline trimming cut 5 bases from V and 4 bases from J; bases unmatched to any gene: 13. There are 16 residues in the CDR3. Germline loops: CDR1 MNHEY, CDR2 SMNVEV (reference sequence). CDR3 loop: CASSHFPTQGTTEAFF. CDR3 nucleotide sequence: TGTGCCAGCAGTCACTTCCCAACACAGGGGACCACTGAAGCTTTCTTT.

The rearrangement joins TRBV18 to TRBJ1-1; D not resolved. Germline CDR1 reads KGHSH; CDR2 reads LQKENI. The CDR3 extends over 13 amino acids. Trimming stripped 2 bases from V and 1 base from J, with 5 bases between. CDR3 sequence (DNA): TGTGCCAGCTCACCAGCCGGGAACACTGAAGCTTTCTTT. Amino acid sequence: CASSPAGNTEAFF. Based on the CDR3 plus reference TRBV18 and TRBJ1-1, the full variable domain is NAGVMQNPRHLVRRRGQEARLRCSPMKGHSHVYWYRQLPEEGLKFMVYLQKENIIDESGMPKERFSAEFPKEGPSILRIQQVVRGDSAAYFCASSPAGNTEAFFGQGTRLTVV.

V and J are TRBV5-4 and TRBJ1-4; 8 positions agree with TRBD1. Trimming removed 5 bases from V and 8 bases from J; junction bases left unmatched: 11. This CDR3 has 15 amino acids. Germline V gives CDR1 SGHNT, CDR2 YYREEE (reference sequence). The chain's CDR3 is CASSSAGGLPEKLFF. The CDR3 nucleotides are TGTGCCAGCAGTTCAGCAGGGGGCCTCCCCGAAAAACTGTTTTTT.

Regarding this clone: The identical CDR3 is also encoded by other nucleotide sequences in the sample. The chain recombines TRBV7-3 with TRBJ2-1; the match to TRBD2 covers 11 bases. This CDR3 has 15 amino acids. The V segment lost 5 bases and the J segment 4 bases; nucleotides outside the gene matches: 4. Germline lookup yields CDR1 SGHTA and CDR2 FQGTGA. CDR3 in DNA: TGTGCCAGCAGCCCCGGGACTAGCGGATACAATGAGCAGTTCTTC. This sequence encodes CASSPGTSGYNEQFF.

The chain couples TRBV28 to TRBJ2-3; no definite D call. The CDR3 totals 12 residues. Germline CDR1 is MDHEN and CDR2 is SYDVKM. V lost 10 bases and J lost 7, with 15 bases in between. The CDR3 DNA follows: TGTGCCACCACCTTAACGGAGAATACGCAGTATTTT. Protein sequence: CATTLTENTQYF.

This clone was counted only a few times. V usage is TRBV9 and J usage is TRBJ2-2; D is unclear. Trimming shortened V by 0 bases and J by 2 bases, and 8 bases separated the two germline ends. Germline CDR1 reads SGDLS; CDR2 reads YYNGEE. This CDR3 contains 15 residues. CDR3 sequence reads: CASSVAEANTGELFF. In nucleotides, the CDR3 is TGTGCCAGCAGCGTAGCTGAGGCTAACACCGGGGAGCTGTTTTTT.

The chain combines TRBV5-4 with TRBJ2-3; 8 nucleotides match TRBD1. CDR1 SGHNT and CDR2 YYREEE come from the germline V gene (reference sequence). The junction had 5 bases not matched to a gene; V was cut back by 4 bases and J by 1 base. The CDR3 spans 15 residues. The CDR3 DNA follows: TGTGCCAGCAGCCTACCGGGACAGGGCACAGATACGCAGTATTTT. Amino acid sequence: CASSLPGQGTDTQYF.

The chain joins TRBV5-5 to TRBJ2-5; TRBD2 might be the D (6 bases). V was shortened by 3 bases and J by 0 bases, with 15 bases between the two germline ends. Germline V lookup: CDR1 SGHKS, CDR2 YYEKEE (reference sequence). CDR3 length: 16 amino acids. This chain's CDR3 is CASSWSASADQETQYF. The CDR3 DNA is TGTGCCAGCAGCTGGTCGGCTAGCGCAGACCAAGAGACCCAGTACTTC.

The chain recombines TRBV7-2 with TRBJ2-6; TRBD1 agrees at 11 bases. The germline gives CDR1 SGHTA, CDR2 FQGNSA. The length of the CDR3 is 16 residues. V lost 5 bases, J lost 4 bases, and 4 bases stayed unmatched. CDR3 DNA: TGTGCCAGCAGCGGACAGGGGGCGCCGGGGGCCAACGTCCTGACTTTC. It is translated as CASSGQGAPGANVLTF. The full variable domain, in which reference TRBV7-2 and TRBJ2-6 provide the parts outside the CDR3, is GAGVSQSPSNKVTEKGKDVELRCDPISGHTALYWYRQSLGQGLEFLIYFQGNSAPDKSGLPSDRFSAERTGGSVSTLTIQRTQQEDSAVYLCASSGQGAPGANVLTFGAGSRLTVL.

The chain links TRBV6-5 to TRBJ1-4; tentatively, D is TRBD1 (6 bases). The CDR3 length is 14 residues. Germline CDR1 and CDR2: MNHEY and SVGAGI. V lost 5 bases and J lost 7, with 14 bases in between. CDR3 sequence reads: CASSTGLSSEKLFF. The CDR3 DNA is TGTGCCAGCAGTACAGGGTTGTCATCTGAAAAACTGTTTTTT.

The chain joins TRBV21-1 to TRBJ2-4; the tabulated D call, TRBD1, remains unverified against the DNA. TRBV21-1 is noted as a pseudogene. CDR3 size: 15 residues. As DNA, the CDR3 is TGTGCCAGCAGCGGCCTCCTTGAATTCCAAAACATTCAGTACTTC. The encoded protein is CASSGLLEFQNIQYF.

This chain joins TRBV18 and TRBJ2-7, with a possible D match to TRBD1 (6 bases). V lost 6 bases and J lost 4, with 16 bases in between. The CDR3 length is 14 residues. Looked up from germline, CDR1 is KGHSH and CDR2 is LQKENI. CDR3 coding DNA: TGTGCCAGCTCGGAGACCGGGACACTTTACGAGCAGTACTTC. Its translation: CASSETGTLYEQYF.

This clone was seen a handful of times. This rearrangement joins TRBV28 to TRBJ1-6; maybe TRBD1 (5 bases). Trimming left V 7 bases short and J 10 bases short, with 11 bases between. The CDR3 is 12 amino acids. Germline V gene sequence: CDR1 MDHEN, CDR2 SYDVKM. The CDR3 sequence: CASTLGGSPLHF. The DNA for the CDR3 is TGTGCCAGCACCCTGGGGGGATCACCCCTCCACTTT. Supplemented by reference TRBV28 and TRBJ1-6, the full variable domain reads DVKVTQSSRYLVKRTGEKVFLECVQDMDHENMFWYRQDPGLGLRLIYFSYDVKMKEKGDIPEGYSVSREKKERFSLILESASTNQTSMYLCASTLGGSPLHFGNGTRLTVT.

V gene TRBV9 combines with J gene TRBJ2-5; 12 bases line up with TRBD2. The CDR3 contains 16 residues. Germline V gene lookup returns CDR1 SGDLS and CDR2 YYNGEE. Trimming took 4 bases from V and 5 from J; bases not matched to a gene: 9. CDR3 sequence (DNA): TGTGCCAGCAGCTTCCGACTAGCGGGGGATGTCGAGACCCAGTACTTC. Translation: CASSFRLAGDVETQYF.

V usage is TRBV20-1 and J usage is TRBJ1-5, with TRBD1 identical over 8 bases. Trimming removed 3 bases from V and 9 bases from J; junction bases left unmatched: 16. Germline V gives CDR1 DFQATT, CDR2 SNEGSKA (reference sequence). This CDR3 is built from 16 residues. The DNA for the CDR3 is TGCAGTGCTAGTAACCCAGGGGGCGCCGGGTCTCGGCCCCAGCATTTT. Its protein is CSASNPGGAGSRPQHF.

This clone has a handful of counts. V gene TRBV7-2 combines with J gene TRBJ1-2; 8 positions agree with TRBD1. There are 14 residues in the CDR3. The germline gives CDR1 SGHTA, CDR2 FQGNSA. J lost 7 bases, V lost 1 base, and 5 bases had no gene match. Written as DNA, the CDR3 is TGTGCCAGCAGCTTAGACCCAGGGGGCGGTGGCTACACCTTC. It encodes CASSLDPGGGGYTF. The variable domain in full, completed from reference TRBV7-2 and TRBJ1-2, reads GAGVSQSPSNKVTEKGKDVELRCDPISGHTALYWYRQSLGQGLEFLIYFQGNSAPDKSGLPSDRFSAERTGGSVSTLTIQRTQQEDSAVYLCASSLDPGGGGYTFGSGTRLTVV.

The chain has TRBV28 and TRBJ1-5; 8 bases match TRBD1. With V trimmed by 5 bases and J by 7 bases, 16 bases remained unmatched. Germline values: CDR1 MDHEN, CDR2 SYDVKM. The length of the CDR3 is 17 residues. CDR3 DNA: TGTGCCAGCAGTCCGCGGGCAGGGGGCCTGCCTGGGCAGCCCCAGCATTTT. As protein: CASSPRAGGLPGQPQHF.

The chain recombines TRBV18 with TRBJ1-5, with TRBD1 as a possible D gene (5 bases). Germline CDR1 is KGHSH and CDR2 is LQKENI. This CDR3 has 15 amino acids. The germline V and J ends were trimmed by 3 bases and 1 base, with 10 bases remaining between them. The CDR3 sequence is CASSPRQSSNQPQHF. For the CDR3, the DNA is TGTGCCAGCTCACCGCGACAGAGCAGCAATCAGCCCCAGCATTTT.

A single count supports this clone. This chain links TRBV19 with TRBJ1-1, with 10 bases lining up with TRBD1. CDR3 length: 16 amino acids. Germline CDR1 reads LNHDA; CDR2 reads SQIVND (reference sequence). The trim removed 5 bases at V and 3 bases at J, leaving 9 bases unmatched. The CDR3 DNA is TGTGCCAGTAGTCTGACAGGGGGCGCTTTGGACACTGAAGCTTTCTTT. Protein sequence: CASSLTGGALDTEAFF.

This clone was found a few times. The chain joins TRBV18 to TRBJ1-5; the D gene is possibly TRBD1 (6 bases). Germline CDR1 and CDR2: KGHSH and LQKENI. V lost 4 bases, J lost 6 bases, and 10 bases lay in between. The CDR3 has 13 residues. DNA for the CDR3: TGTGCCAGCTCACAGGGGGTCAGTCAGCCCCAGCATTTT. Its protein is CASSQGVSQPQHF.

This chain uses TRBV7-9 with TRBJ1-5; a possible D gene is TRBD1 (6 bases). CDR1 and CDR2 (germline): SEHNR, FQNEAQ (reference sequence). This CDR3 spans 17 amino acids. V lost 1 base to trimming and J lost 7 bases, with 20 bases between them. The CDR3 spells CASSLGIRGGLGQPQHF. CDR3 bases: TGTGCCAGCAGCTTAGGCATTAGGGGGGGGCTCGGGCAGCCCCAGCATTTT.

The rearrangement joins TRBV6-4 to TRBJ2-1; TRBD2 aligns across 12 bases. This CDR3 has 15 residues. CDR1 and CDR2 from the germline V gene are MRHNA and SNTAGT. J gave up 7 bases and V 6 bases, and 7 bases lay outside the gene matches. CDR3 coding DNA: TGTGCCAGCAGCGACCCTAGCGGGGGGGCTAATGAGCAGTTCTTC. As protein: CASSDPSGGANEQFF.

This rearrangement joins TRBV7-3 to TRBJ1-1; maybe TRBD1 (5 bases). V was pared by 2 bases and J by 4 bases, with 14 bases between. The germline V gene encodes CDR1 SGHTA and CDR2 FQGTGA. The CDR3 spans 15 residues. The CDR3, as DNA: TGTGCCAGCAGCTTATTGGGGGGAGAAGCCACTGAAGCTTTCTTT. Its protein is CASSLLGGEATEAFF.

V usage is TRBV30 and J usage is TRBJ1-1; no firm D call. Germline CDR1 reads GTSNPN; CDR2 reads SVGIG (reference sequence). V lost 2 bases and J 7 bases, leaving 11 bases between the germline ends. The length of the CDR3 is 12 residues. The CDR3 region is CAWSSRTDEAFF. The CDR3 nucleotides read TGTGCCTGGAGTTCGCGGACTGATGAAGCTTTCTTT.

The sample holds a few counts of this clone. The V call is TRBV20-1, the J call TRBJ1-5, with 7 bases aligning to TRBD1. Germline loops: CDR1 DFQATT, CDR2 SNEGSKA (reference sequence). V gave up 3 bases and J gave up 6 bases; unmatched junction bases: 11. CDR3 length: 15 amino acids. Written as DNA, the CDR3 is TGCAGTGCTAGTAAGGAGGGGGCCTGGGGTCAGCCCCAGCATTTT. The encoded protein is CSASKEGAWGQPQHF.